The T cell receptor beta chain described here comes from a study of blood T cell repertoires in COVID-19. Study background: Sites in the United States, Italy and Spain provided acute and convalescent COVID-19 samples. The cDNA or gDNA used as material had been derived from T cells, B-cell-depleted T cells, or PBMCs.

One Seattle source followed patients from active infection through their disease course. CDR1 is SGHDN, CDR2 FVKESK, per germline. With 2 bases removed from V and 4 bases from J, the gap between germline ends came to 8 bases. The CDR3 spans 13 residues. The protocol was immunoSEQ multiplex PCR, while the TCRdb copy is restricted to in-frame clones and leaves out a portion. Of roughly 120,000 clones listed, 85% to 90% are singletons. V usage is TRBV14 and J usage is TRBJ1-1; a possible D gene is TRBD1 (5 bases). The specimen sequenced was peripheral blood. This receptor was taken from a woman aged 55 to 70 with COVID-19, enrolled during active disease. The chain's CDR3 is CASSQTQGTEAFF. The CDR3, as DNA: TGTGCCAGCAGCCAAACCCAGGGCACTGAAGCTTTCTTT.